This T cell receptor (beta chain) emerged from a study of T cell changes during pregnancy in multiple sclerosis (dated by TCRdb to the late 2010s). Looking at the study overall: The study examined how the T cell repertoire changed over the course of pregnancy in women with multiple sclerosis.

The library was produced with the immunoSEQ multiplex PCR assay. Not all clones reach the TCRdb copy of this immuneACCESS table, which keeps in-frame sequences only. Checked studies attribute under half of the gap to unresolved V genes and leave the rest unexplained. Here the sample has tens of thousands of clones; about 88% occur a single time. The ten largest clones take up just over 3% of the sample. The germline V gene (reference sequence) sets CDR1 to SEHNR and CDR2 to FQNEAQ. Taken from cysteine to phenylalanine, the CDR3 has 15 residues. Of the read, only the CDR3 DNA is kept; its 45 bases are in frame from base 1. The junction carries 17 bases between V and J, which are trimmed by 4 bases and 5 bases respectively. Comments on this clone: The antigen it binds to is not known. Qualities for individual bases were not recorded, and no much larger clone is one base off.

The material was CD8+ T cells from peripheral blood mononuclear cells, obtained before pregnancy. The TCR originated in a female donor with multiple sclerosis, enrolled in a pregnancy study. The rearrangement combines TRBV7-9 with TRBJ2-5; TRBD2 is a weak D gene call, 7 bases matching. The DNA sequence is given as TGTGCCAGCAGCTCTTTCCGGGGGGCATTGGAGACCCAGTACTTC. This encodes CASSSFRGALETQYF.